Detailed here is one T cell receptor (beta chain). This entry comes from a study of identical twins. Through template switching, a universal primer site was introduced, and the cDNA contained unique molecular identifiers. TCRdb re-analysed the 5' RACE reads in MiXCR, keeping a single row per CDR3 protein. The top ten clones hold 4% to 5.5% of a sample with hundreds of thousands of distinct CDR3 sequences, 21% of them seen once. The CDR3 loop spans 13 amino acids. Trimming shortened V by 0 bases and J by 7 bases, and 10 bases separated the two germline ends. The germline V gene has CDR1 SGHRS and CDR2 YFSETQ. The same data also went into a second study, on T cells expressing NK-cell markers. That publication notes: Seven of the eight sequenced donors were HCMV-seropositive; one was seronegative. An anti-gamma-delta TCR antibody confined sorting to alpha-beta TCR T cells across several of the experiments. Once again these clonotypes came out on top in the CD3+CD56-NKG2C+ fraction of several donors.

The TCR comes from a woman younger than 30 in good health. The specimen sequenced was PBMCs. This chain uses TRBV5-1 with TRBJ1-1; D may be TRBD1 (6 bases). CDR3: CASSLARGHEAFF. The CDR3, as DNA: TGCGCCAGCAGCTTGGCACGGGGACATGAAGCTTTCTTT.